This T cell receptor (beta chain) appears in the sequencing data of a study of blood T cell repertoires in COVID-19. Study-wide context: COVID-19 samples, acute and convalescent, were from the United States, Italy and Spain. T cells, B-cell-depleted T cells, or PBMCs supplied cDNA or gDNA.

Study processing details: It was from reference gene primer amplification that nucleated cell counts were estimated. This table comes from immunoSEQ multiplex PCR, and its TCRdb copy is limited to in-frame clones, with some not included. V and J calls and clone size are given by that table; D and trimming were obtained from the DNA. The sample has about 42,000 clones, around 91% seen once. V was clipped by 5 bases and J by 1 base, with 8 bases between them. The germline V gene encodes CDR1 SNHLY and CDR2 FYNNEI. The CDR3 totals 13 residues. The TCR was taken from a man in his forties or fifties with active COVID-19. The sequencing input was peripheral blood. The chain carries TRBV2 and TRBJ1-1; perhaps TRBD1 as D (6 bases). The CDR3 here is CASSQQGNTEAFF. DNA of the CDR3: TGTGCCAGCAGTCAACAGGGGAACACTGAAGCTTTCTTT.